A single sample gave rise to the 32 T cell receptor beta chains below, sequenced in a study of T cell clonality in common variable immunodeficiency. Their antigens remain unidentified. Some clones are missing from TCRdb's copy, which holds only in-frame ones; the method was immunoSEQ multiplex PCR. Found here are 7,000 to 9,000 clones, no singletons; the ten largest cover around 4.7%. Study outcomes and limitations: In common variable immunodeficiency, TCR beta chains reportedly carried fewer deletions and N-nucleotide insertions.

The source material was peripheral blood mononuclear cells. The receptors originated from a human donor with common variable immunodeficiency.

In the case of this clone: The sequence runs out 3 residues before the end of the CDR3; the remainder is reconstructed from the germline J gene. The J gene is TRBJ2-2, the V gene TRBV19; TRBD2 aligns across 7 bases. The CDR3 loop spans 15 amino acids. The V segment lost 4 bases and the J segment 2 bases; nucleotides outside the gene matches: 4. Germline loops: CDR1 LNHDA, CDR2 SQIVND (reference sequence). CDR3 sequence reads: CASSRAGDNTGELFF. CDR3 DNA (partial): TGTGCCAGTAGTAGGGCGGGAGACAACACCGGGGAG.

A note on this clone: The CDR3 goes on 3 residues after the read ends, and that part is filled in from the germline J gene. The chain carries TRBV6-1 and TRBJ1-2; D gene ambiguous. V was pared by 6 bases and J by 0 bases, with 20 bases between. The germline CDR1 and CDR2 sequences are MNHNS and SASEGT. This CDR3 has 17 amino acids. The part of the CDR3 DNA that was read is TGTGCCAGCAGAGAACTCGCGGTACCTTTAGCTAACTATGGC. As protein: CASRELAVPLANYG. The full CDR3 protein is CASRELAVPLANYGYTF.

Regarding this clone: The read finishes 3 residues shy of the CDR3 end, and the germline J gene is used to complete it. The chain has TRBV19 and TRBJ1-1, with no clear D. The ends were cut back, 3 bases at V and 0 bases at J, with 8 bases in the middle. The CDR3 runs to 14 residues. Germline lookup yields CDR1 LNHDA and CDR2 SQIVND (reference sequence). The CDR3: CASSMVQMNTEAFF. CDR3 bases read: TGTGCCAGTAGTATGGTACAGATGAACACTGAA. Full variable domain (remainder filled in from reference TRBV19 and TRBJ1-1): DGGITQSPKYLFRKEGQNVTLSCEQNLNHDAMYWYRQDPGQGLRLIYYSQIVNDFQKGDIAEGYSVSREKKESFPLTVTSAQKNPTAFYLCASSMVQMNTEAFFGQGTRLTVV.

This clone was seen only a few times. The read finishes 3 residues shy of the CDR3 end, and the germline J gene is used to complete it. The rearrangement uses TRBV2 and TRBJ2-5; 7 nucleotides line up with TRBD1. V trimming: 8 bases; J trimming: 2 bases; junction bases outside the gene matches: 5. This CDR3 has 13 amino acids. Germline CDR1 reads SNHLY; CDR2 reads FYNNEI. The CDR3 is CASRDSGQETQYF. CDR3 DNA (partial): TGTGCCAGCCGGGACAGTGGGCAAGAGACC.

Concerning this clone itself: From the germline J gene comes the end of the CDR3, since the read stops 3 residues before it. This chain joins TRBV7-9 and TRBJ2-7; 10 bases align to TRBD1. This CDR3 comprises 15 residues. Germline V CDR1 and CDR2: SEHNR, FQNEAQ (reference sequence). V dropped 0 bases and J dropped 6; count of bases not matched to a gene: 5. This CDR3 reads CASSLALGQGIEQYF. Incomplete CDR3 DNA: TGTGCCAGCAGCTTAGCTCTGGGACAGGGGATCGAG.

CDR3 DNA (partial): TGTGCCAGTAGTACCCAGGGGAGAGATTCCTACAATGAG. This translates into CASSTQGRDSYNE. The complete CDR3 reads CASSTQGRDSYNEQFF. The chain has TRBV19 and TRBJ2-1; D may be TRBD1 (6 bases). The CDR3 end lies 3 residues beyond the end of the read and is filled in from the germline J gene. The V gene lost 4 bases and the J gene lost 1 base, with 14 bases spanning the gap. The CDR3 covers 16 residues. Germline-derived CDR1 and CDR2 are LNHDA and SQIVND (reference sequence).

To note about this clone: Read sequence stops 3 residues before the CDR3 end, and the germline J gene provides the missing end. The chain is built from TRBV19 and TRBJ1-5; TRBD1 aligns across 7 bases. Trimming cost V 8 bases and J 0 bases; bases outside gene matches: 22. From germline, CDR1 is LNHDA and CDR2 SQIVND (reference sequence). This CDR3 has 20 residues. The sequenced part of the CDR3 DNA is TGTGCCAGTGCCCCTCCCCCGACAGGGAAGGTCCCGTATAGCAATCAGCCC. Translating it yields CASAPPPTGKVPYSNQP. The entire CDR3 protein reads CASAPPPTGKVPYSNQPQHF.

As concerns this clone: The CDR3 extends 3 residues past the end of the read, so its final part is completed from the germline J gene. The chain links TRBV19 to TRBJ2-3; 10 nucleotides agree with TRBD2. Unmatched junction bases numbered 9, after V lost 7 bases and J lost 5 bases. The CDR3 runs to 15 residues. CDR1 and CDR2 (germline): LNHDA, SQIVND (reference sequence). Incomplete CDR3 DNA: TGTGCCAGTAACGTTCTAGCGGGAGTGGGAGATACG. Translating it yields CASNVLAGVGDT. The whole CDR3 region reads CASNVLAGVGDTQYF. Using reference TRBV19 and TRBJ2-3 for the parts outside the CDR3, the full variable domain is DGGITQSPKYLFRKEGQNVTLSCEQNLNHDAMYWYRQDPGQGLRLIYYSQIVNDFQKGDIAEGYSVSREKKESFPLTVTSAQKNPTAFYLCASNVLAGVGDTQYFGPGTRLTVL.

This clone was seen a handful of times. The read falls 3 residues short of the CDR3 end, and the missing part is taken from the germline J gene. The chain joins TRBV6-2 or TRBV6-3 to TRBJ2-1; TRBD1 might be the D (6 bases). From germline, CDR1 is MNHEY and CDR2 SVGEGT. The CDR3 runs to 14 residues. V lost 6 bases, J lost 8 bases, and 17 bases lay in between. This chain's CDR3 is CASRATGVFYEQFF. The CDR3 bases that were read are TGTGCCAGCAGGGCGACAGGAGTCTTTTATGAG.

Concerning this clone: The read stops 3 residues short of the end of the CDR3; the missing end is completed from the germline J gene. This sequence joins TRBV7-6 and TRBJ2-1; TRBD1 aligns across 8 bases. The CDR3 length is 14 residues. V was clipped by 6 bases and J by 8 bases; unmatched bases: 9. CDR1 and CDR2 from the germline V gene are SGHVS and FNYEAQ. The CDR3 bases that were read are TGTGCCAGCAGTCTAGGGCAGGGGGCGGATGAG. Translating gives CASSLGQGADE. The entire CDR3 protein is CASSLGQGADEQFF.

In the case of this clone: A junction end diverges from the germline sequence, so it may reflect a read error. The CDR3 loop reads CSSSEQGADTQYF. Partial CDR3 DNA: TGTTCCAGCAGCGAACAGGGGGCGGATACG. The chain recombines TRBV7-9 with TRBJ2-3; the match to TRBD1 covers 9 bases. The CDR3 extends 3 residues past the end of the read, so its final part is completed from the germline J gene. The CDR3 totals 13 residues. CDR1 and CDR2 from the germline V gene are SEHNR and FQNEAQ (reference sequence).

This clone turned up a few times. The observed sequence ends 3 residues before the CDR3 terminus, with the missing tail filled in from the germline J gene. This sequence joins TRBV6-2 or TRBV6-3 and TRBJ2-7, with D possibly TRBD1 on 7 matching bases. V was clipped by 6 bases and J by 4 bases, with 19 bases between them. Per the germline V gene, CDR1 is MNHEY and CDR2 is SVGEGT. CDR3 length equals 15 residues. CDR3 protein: CASSQGGTATYEQYF. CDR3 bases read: TGTGCCAGCAGCCAAGGCGGGACAGCCACTTACGAG.

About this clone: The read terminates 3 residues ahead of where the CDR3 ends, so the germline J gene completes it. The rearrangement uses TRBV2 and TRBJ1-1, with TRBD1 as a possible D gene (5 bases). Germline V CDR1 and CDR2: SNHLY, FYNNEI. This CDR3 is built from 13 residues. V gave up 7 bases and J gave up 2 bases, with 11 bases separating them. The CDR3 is CASIGTFNTEAFF. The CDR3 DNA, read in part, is TGTGCCAGCATAGGGACTTTCAACACTGAA. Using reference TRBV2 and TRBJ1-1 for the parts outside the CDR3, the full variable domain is EPEVTQTPSHQVTQMGQEVILRCVPISNHLYFYWYRQILGQKVEFLVSFYNNEISEKSEIFDDQFSVERPDGSNFTLKIRSTKLEDSAMYFCASIGTFNTEAFFGQGTRLTVV.

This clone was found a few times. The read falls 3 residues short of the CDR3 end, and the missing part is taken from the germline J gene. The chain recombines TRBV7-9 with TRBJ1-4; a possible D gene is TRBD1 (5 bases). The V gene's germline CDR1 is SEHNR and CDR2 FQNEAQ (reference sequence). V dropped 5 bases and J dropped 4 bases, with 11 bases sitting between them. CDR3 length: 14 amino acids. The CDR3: CASSGAAGNEKLFF. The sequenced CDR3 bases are TGTGCCAGCAGCGGGGCGGCCGGTAATGAAAAA.

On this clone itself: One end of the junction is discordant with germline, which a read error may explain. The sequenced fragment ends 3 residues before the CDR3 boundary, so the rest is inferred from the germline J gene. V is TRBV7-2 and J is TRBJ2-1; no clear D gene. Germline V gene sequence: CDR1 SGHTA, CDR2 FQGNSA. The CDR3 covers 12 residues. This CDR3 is CASSIADSEQFF. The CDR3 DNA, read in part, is TGTGCCAGCAGCATAGCCGACTCTGAG.

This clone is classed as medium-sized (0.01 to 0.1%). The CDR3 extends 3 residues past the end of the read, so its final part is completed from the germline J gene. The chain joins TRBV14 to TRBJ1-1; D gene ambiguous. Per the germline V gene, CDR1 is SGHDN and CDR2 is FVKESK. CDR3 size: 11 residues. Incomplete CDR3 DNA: TGTGCCAGCAGCCCGGGGAGCGAA. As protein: CASSPGSE. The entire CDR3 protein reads CASSPGSEAFF.

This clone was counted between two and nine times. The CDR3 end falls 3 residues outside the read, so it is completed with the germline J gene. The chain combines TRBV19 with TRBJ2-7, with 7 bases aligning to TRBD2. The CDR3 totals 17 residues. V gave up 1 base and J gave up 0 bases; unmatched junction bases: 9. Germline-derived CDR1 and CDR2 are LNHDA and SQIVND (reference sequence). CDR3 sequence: CASSIGTRGPISYEQYF. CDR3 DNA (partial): TGTGCCAGTAGTATAGGGACTAGGGGACCGATCTCCTACGAG.

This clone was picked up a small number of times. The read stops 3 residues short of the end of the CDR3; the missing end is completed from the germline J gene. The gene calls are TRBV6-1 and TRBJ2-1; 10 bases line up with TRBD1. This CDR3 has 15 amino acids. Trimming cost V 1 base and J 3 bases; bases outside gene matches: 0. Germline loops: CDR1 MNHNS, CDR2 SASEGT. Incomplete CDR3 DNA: TGTGCCAGCAGTGAAGGGACAGGGGGCTACAATGAG. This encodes CASSEGTGGYNE. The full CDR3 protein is CASSEGTGGYNEQFF.

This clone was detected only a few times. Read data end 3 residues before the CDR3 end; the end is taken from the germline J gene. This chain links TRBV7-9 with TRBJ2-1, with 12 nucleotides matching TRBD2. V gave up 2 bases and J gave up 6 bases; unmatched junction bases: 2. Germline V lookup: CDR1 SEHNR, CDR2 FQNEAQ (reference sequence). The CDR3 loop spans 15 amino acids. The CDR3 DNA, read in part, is TGTGCCAGCAGCTTACTAGCGGGAGGGTTCAATGAG. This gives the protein CASSLLAGGFNE. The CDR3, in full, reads CASSLLAGGFNEQFF.

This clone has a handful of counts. CDR3 amino acids: CASSGGYEQYF. CDR3 bases read: TGTGCCAGCAGCGGTGGCTACGAG. V usage is TRBV6-2 or TRBV6-3 and J usage is TRBJ2-7; D is unresolved. Coverage ceases 3 residues before the CDR3 finishes, and the germline J gene fills in the end. Germline V lookup: CDR1 MNHEY, CDR2 SVGEGT. V lost 6 bases and J lost 3, with 6 bases in between. The CDR3 consists of 11 residues.

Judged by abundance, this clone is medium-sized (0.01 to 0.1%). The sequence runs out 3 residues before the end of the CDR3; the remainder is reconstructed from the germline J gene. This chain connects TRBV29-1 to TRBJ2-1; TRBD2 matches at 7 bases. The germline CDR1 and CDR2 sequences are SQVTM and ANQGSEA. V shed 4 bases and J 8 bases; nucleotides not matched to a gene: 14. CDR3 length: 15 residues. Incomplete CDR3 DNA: TGCAGCGTTGTCCAAGTAGTGCCCCGGGGGGATGAG. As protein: CSVVQVVPRGDE. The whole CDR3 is CSVVQVVPRGDEQFF.

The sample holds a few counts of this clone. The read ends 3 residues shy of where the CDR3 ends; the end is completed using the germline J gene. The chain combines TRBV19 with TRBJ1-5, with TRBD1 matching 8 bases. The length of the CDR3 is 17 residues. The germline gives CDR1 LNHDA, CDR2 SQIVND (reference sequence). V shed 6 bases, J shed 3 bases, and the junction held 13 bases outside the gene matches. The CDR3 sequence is CASSPTRTGLNNQPQHF. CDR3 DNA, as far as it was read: TGTGCCAGTAGCCCAACCCGGACAGGGCTCAACAATCAGCCC.

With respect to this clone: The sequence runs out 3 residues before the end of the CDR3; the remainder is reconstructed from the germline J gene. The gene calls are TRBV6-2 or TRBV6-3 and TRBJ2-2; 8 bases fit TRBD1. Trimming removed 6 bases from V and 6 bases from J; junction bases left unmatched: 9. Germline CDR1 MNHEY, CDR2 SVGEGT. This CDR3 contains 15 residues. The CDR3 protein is CASRPEDREAGELFF. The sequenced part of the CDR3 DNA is TGTGCCAGCAGACCGGAGGACAGGGAAGCCGGGGAG.

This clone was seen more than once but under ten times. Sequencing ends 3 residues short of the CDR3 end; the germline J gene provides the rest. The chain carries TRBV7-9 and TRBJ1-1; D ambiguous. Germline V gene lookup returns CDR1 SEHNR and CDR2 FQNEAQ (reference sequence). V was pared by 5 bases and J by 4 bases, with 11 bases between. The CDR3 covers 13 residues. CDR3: CASSEQSGTEAFF. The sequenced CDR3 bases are TGTGCCAGCAGCGAGCAGTCAGGCACTGAA.

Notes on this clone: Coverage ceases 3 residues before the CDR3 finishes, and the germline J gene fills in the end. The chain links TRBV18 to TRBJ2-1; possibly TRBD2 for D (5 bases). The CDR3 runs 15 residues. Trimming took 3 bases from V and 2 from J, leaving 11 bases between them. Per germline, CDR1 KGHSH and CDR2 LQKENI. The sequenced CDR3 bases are TGTGCCAGCTCACCCAGCGCAGCGGCCTACAATGAG. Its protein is CASSPSAAAYNE. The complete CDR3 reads CASSPSAAAYNEQFF. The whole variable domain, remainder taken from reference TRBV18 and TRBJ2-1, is NAGVMQNPRHLVRRRGQEARLRCSPMKGHSHVYWYRQLPEEGLKFMVYLQKENIIDESGMPKERFSAEFPKEGPSILRIQQVVRGDSAAYFCASSPSAAAYNEQFFGPGTRLTVL.

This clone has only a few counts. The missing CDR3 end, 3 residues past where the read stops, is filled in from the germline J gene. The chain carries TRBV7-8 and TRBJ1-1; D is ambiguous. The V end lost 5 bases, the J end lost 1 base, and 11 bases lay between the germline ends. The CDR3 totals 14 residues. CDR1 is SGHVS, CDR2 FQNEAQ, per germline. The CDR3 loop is CASSLRQENTEAFF. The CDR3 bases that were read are TGTGCCAGCAGCCTCCGCCAGGAGAACACTGAA.

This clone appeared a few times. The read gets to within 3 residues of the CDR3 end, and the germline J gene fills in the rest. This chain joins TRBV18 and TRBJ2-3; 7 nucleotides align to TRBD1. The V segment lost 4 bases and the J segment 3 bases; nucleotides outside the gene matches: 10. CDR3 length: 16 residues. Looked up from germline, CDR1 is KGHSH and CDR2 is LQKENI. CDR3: CASSRQQGTSTDTQYF. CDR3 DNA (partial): TGTGCCAGCTCACGACAACAGGGGACCAGTACAGATACG.

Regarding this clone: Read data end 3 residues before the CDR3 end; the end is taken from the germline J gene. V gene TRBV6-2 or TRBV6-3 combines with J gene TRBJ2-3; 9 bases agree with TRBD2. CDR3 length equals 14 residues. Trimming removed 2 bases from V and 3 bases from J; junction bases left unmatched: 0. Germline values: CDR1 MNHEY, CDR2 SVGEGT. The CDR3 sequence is CASSYGLATDTQYF. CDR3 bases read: TGTGCCAGCAGTTACGGACTAGCGACAGATACG.

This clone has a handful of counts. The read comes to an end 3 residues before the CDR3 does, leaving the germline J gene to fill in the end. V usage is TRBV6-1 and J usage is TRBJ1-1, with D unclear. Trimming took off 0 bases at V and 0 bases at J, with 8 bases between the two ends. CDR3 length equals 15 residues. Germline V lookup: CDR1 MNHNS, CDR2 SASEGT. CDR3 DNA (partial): TGTGCCAGCAGTGAAGCGGGCAGCATGAACACTGAA. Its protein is CASSEAGSMNTE. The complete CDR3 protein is CASSEAGSMNTEAFF.

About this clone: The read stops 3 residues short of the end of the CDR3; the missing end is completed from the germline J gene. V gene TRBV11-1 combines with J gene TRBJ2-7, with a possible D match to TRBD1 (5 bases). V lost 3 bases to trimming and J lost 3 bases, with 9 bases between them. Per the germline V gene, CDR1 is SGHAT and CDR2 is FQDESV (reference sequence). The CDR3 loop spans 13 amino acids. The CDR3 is CASSFTDSYEQYF. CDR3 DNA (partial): TGTGCCAGCAGCTTCACAGACAGCTACGAG. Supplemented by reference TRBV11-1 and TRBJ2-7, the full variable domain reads EAEVAQSPRYKITEKSQAVAFWCDPISGHATLYWYRQILGQGPELLVQFQDESVVDDSQLPKDRFSAERLKGVDSTLKIQPAELGDSAMYLCASSFTDSYEQYFGPGTRLTVT.

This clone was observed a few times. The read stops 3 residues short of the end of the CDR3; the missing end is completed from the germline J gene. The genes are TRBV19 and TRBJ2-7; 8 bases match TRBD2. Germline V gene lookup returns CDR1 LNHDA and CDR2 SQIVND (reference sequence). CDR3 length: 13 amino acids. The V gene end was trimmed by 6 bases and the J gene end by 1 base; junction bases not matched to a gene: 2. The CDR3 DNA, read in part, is TGTGCCAGTAGGCGGGAGGAATCCTACGAG. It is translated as CASRREESYE. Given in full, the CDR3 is CASRREESYEQYF.

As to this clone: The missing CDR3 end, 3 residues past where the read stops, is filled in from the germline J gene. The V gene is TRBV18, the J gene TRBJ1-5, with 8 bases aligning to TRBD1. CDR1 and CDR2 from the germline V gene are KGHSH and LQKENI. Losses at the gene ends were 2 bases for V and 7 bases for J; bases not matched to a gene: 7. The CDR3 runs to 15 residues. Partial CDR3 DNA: TGTGCCAGCTCACCAGGCCAGGGGGCCGCGCAGCCC. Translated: CASSPGQGAAQP. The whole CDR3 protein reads CASSPGQGAAQPQHF.